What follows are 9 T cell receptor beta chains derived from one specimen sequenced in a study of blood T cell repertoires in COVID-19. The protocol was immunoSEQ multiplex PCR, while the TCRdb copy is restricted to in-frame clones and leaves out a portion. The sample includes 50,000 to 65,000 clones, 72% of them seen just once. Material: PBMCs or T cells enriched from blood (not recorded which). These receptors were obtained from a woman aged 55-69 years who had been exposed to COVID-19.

The DNA of the CDR3 is TGTGCCAGCAGTTTCTGGGCTAGCGGGAGGGCCGGGTACGAGCAGTACTTC. This translates into CASSFWASGRAGYEQYF. V is TRBV28 and J is TRBJ2-7; the match to TRBD2 covers 12 bases. The length of the CDR3 is 17 residues. Germline assignment: CDR1 MDHEN and CDR2 SYDVKM. With V trimmed by 3 bases and J by 4 bases, 10 bases remained unmatched.

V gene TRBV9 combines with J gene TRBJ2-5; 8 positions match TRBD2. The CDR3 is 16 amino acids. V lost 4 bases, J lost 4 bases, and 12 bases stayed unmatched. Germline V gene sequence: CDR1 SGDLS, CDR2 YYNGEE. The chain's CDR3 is CASSPNPGTSGETQYF. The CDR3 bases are TGTGCCAGCAGCCCCAACCCCGGGACTAGTGGAGAGACCCAGTACTTC.

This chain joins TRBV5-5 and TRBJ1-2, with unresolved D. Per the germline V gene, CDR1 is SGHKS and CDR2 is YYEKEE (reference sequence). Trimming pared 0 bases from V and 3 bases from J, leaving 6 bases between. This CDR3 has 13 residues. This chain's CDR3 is CASSLERDYGYTF. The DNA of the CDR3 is TGTGCCAGCAGCTTGGAACGAGACTATGGCTACACCTTC.

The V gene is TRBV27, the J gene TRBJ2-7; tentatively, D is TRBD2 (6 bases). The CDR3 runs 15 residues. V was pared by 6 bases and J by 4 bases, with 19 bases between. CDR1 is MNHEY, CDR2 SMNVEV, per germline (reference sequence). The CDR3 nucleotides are TGTGCCAGCAGCCACCCAACGGAGGGCCGGTACGAGCAGTACTTC. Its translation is CASSHPTEGRYEQYF.

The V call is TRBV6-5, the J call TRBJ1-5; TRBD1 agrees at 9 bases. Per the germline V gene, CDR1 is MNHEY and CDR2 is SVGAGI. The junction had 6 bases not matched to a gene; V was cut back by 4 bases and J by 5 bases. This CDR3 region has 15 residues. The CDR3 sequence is CASSSSGTGYQPQHF. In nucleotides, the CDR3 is TGTGCCAGCAGTTCTTCCGGGACAGGGTATCAGCCCCAGCATTTT.

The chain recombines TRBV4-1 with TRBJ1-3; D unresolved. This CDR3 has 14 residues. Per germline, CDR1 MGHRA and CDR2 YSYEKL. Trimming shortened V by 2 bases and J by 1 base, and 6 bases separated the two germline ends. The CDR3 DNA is TGCGCCAGCAGCCAAACAGAGTCTGGAAACACCATATATTTT. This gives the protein CASSQTESGNTIYF.

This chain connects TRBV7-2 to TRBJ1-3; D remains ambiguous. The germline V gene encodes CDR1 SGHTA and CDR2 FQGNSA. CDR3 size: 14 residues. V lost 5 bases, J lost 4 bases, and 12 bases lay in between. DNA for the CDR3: TGTGCCAGCAGCCCTCAGCGCCTCGGAAACACCATATATTTT. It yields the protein CASSPQRLGNTIYF.

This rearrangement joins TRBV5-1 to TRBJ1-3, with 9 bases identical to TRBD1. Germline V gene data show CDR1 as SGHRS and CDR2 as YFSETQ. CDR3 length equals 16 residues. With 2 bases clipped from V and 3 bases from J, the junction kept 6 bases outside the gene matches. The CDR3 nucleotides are TGCGCCAGCAGCTTTTGGGACAGGGCGAGTGGAAACACCATATATTTT. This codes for CASSFWDRASGNTIYF.

The CDR3 reads CASSHEPHGYTF. CDR3 nucleotides: TGTGCCAGCAGCCATGAGCCACATGGCTACACCTTC. The chain is built from TRBV3-1 (or the pseudogene TRBV3-2) and TRBJ1-2; D is ambiguous. Trimming left V 3 bases short and J 6 bases short, with 8 bases between. This CDR3 contains 12 residues. Germline CDR1 is LGHDT and CDR2 is YNNKEL (reference sequence).